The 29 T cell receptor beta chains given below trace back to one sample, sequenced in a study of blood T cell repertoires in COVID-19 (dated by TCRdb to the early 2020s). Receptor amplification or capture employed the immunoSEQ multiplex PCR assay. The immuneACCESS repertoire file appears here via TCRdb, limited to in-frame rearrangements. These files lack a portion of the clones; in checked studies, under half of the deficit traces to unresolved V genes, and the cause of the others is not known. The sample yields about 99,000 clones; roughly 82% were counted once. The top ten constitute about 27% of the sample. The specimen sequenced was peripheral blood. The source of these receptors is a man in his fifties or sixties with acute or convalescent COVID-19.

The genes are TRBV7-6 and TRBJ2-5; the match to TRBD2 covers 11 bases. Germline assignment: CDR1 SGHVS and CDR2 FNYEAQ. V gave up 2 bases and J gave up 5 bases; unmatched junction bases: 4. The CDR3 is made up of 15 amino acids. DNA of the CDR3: TGTGCCAGCAGCTTACTAGCGGGAGGCGCGGAGACCCAGTACTTC. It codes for CASSLLAGGAETQYF.

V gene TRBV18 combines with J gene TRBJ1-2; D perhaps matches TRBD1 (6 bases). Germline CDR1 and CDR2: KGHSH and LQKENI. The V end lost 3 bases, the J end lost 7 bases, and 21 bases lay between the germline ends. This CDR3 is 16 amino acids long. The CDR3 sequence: CASSPNSRGADLGYTF. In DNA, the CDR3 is TGTGCCAGCTCACCGAACTCGCGGGGGGCTGACCTTGGCTACACCTTC.

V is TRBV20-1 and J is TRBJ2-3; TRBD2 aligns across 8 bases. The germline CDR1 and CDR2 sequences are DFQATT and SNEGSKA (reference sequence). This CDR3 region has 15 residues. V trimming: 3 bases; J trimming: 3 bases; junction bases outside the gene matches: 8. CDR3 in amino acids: CSASESGGGTDTQYF. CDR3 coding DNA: TGCAGTGCTAGTGAATCCGGGGGGGGTACAGATACGCAGTATTTT.

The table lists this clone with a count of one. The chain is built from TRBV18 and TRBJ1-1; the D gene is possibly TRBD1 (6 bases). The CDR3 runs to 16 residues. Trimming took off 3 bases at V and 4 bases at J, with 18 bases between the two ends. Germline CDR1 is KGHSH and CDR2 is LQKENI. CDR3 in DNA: TGTGCCAGCTCACCTAGCAGGGGAGTTTTTGCCACTGAAGCTTTCTTT. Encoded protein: CASSPSRGVFATEAFF.

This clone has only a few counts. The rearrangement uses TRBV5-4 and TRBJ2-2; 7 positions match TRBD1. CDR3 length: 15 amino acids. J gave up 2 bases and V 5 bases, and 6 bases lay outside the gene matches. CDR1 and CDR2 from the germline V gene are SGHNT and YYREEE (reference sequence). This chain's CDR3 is CASRRRDRNTGELFF. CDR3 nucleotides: TGTGCCAGCAGACGCCGGGACAGAAACACCGGGGAGCTGTTTTTT.

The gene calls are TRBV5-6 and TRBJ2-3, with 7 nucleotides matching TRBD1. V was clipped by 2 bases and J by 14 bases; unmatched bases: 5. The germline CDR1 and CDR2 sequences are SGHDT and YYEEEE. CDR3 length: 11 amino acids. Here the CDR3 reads CASSFVDRWYF. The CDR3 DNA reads TGTGCCAGCAGCTTTGTGGACAGGTGGTATTTT.

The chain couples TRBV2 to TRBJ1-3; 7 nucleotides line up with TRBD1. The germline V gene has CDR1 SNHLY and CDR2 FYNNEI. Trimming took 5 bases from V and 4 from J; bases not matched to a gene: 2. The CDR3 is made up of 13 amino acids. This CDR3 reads CASSWDSGNTIYF. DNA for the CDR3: TGTGCCAGCAGTTGGGACAGCGGAAACACCATATATTTT.

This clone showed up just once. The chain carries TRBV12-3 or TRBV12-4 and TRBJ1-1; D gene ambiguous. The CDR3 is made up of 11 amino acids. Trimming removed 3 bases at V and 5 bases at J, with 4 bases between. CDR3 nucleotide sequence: TGTGCCAGCAGTTTCGGTACTGAAGCTTTCTTT. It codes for CASSFGTEAFF.

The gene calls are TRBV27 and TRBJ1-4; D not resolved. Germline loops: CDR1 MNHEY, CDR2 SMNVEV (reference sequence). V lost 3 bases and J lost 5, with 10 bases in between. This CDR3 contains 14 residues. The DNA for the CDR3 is TGTGCCAGCAGTTTTGTGTCAGGCAATGAAAAACTGTTTTTT. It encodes CASSFVSGNEKLFF. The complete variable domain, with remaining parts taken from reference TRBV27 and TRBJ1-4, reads EAQVTQNPRYLITVTGKKLTVTCSQNMNHEYMSWYRQDPGLGLRQIYYSMNVEVTDKGDVPEGYKVSRKEKRNFPLILESPSPNQTSLYFCASSFVSGNEKLFFGSGTQLSVL.

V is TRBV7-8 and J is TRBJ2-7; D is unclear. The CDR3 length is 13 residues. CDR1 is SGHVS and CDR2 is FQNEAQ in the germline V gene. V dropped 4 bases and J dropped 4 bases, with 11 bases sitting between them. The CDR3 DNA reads TGTGCCAGCAGCTCAGACTCGAGGTACGAGCAGTACTTC. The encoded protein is CASSSDSRYEQYF. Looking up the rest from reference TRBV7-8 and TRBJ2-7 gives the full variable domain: GAGVSQSPRYKVAKRGQDVALRCDPISGHVSLFWYQQALGQGPEFLTYFQNEAQLDKSGLPSDRFFAERPEGSVSTLKIQRTQQEDSAVYLCASSSDSRYEQYFGPGTRLTVT.

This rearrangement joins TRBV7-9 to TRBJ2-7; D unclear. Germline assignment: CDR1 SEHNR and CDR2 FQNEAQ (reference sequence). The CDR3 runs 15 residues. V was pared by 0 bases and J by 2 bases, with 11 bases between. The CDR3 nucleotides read TGTGCCAGCAGCTTAGCGTACAGTAAAACCTACGAGCAGTACTTC. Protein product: CASSLAYSKTYEQYF.

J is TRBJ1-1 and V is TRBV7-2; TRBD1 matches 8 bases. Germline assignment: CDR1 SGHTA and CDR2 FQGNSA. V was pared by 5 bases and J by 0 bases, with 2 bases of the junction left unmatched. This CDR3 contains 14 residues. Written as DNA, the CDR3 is TGTGCCAGCAGCACGACAGGGGTGAACACTGAAGCTTTCTTT. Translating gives CASSTTGVNTEAFF. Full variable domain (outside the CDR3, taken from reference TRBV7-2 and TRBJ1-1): GAGVSQSPSNKVTEKGKDVELRCDPISGHTALYWYRQSLGQGLEFLIYFQGNSAPDKSGLPSDRFSAERTGGSVSTLTIQRTQQEDSAVYLCASSTTGVNTEAFFGQGTRLTVV.

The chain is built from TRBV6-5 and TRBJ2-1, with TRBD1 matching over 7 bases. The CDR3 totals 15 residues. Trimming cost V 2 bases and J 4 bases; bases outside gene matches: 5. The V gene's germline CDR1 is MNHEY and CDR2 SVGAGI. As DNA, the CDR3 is TGTGCCAGCAGTTACAGGGGACAGCCGTACAATGAGCAGTTCTTC. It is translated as CASSYRGQPYNEQFF.

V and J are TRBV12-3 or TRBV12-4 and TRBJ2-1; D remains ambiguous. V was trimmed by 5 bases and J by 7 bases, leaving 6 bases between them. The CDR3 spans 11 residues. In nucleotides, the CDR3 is TGTGCCAGCAGTCTCAGTAATGAGCAGTTCTTC. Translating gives CASSLSNEQFF.

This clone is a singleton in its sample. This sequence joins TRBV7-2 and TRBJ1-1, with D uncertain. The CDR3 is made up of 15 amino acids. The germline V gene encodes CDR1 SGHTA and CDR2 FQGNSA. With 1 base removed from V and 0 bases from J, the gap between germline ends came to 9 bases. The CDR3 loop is CASSLGQAMNTEAFF. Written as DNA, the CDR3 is TGTGCCAGCAGCTTAGGGCAGGCAATGAACACTGAAGCTTTCTTT.

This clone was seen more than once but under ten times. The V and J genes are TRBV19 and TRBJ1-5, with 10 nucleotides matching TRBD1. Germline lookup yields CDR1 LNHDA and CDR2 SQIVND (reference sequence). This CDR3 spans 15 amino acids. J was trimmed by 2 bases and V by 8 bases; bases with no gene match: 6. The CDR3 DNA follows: TGTGCCAGTGCGGACAGGGGGTACGGCAATCAGCCCCAGCATTTT. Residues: CASADRGYGNQPQHF.

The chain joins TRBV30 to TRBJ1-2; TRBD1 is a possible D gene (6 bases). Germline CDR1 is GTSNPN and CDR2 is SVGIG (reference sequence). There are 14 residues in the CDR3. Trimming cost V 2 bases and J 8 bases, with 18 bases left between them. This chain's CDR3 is CAWSSWDKSGGYTF. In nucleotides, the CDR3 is TGTGCCTGGAGTAGCTGGGACAAATCAGGGGGCTACACCTTC.

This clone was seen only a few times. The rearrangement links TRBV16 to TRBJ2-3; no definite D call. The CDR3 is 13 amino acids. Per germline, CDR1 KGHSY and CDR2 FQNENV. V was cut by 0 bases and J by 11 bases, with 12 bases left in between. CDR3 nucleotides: TGTGCCAGCAGCCAATCTCCCCAGTCCCAGCAGTATTTT. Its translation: CASSQSPQSQQYF.

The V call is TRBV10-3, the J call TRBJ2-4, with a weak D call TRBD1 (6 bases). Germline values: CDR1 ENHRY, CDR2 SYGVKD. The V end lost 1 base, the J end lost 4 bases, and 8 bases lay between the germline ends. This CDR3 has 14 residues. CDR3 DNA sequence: TGTGCCATCAGTGAGTTAGGACAGAAAAACATTCAGTACTTC. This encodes CAISELGQKNIQYF.

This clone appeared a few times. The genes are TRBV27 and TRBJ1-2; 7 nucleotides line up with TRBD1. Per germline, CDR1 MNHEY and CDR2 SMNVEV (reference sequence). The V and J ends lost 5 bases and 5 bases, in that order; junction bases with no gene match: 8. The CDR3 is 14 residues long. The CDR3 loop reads CASSRGGLPYGYTF. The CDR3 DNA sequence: TGTGCCAGCAGTCGAGGGGGCCTACCTTATGGCTACACCTTC.

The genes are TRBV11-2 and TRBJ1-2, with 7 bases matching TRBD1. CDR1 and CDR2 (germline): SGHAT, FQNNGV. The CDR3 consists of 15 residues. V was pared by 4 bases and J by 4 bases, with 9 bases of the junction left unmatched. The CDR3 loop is CASSSTGLIFYGYTF. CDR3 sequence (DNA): TGTGCCAGCAGCTCGACAGGGCTTATTTTCTATGGCTACACCTTC.

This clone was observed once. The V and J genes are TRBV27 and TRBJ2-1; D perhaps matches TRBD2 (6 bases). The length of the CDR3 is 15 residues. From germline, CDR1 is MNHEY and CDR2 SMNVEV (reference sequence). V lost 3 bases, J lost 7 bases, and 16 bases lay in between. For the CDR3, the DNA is TGTGCCAGCAGTTTGCTAGATAGCGGTGGTAATGAGCAGTTCTTC. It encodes CASSLLDSGGNEQFF.

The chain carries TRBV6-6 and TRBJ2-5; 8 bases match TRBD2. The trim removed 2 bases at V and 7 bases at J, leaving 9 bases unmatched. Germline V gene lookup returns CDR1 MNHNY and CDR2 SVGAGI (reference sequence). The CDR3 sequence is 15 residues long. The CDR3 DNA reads TGTGCCAGCAGTTACCTTAAGACTAGCGCGGGGACCCAGTACTTC. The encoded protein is CASSYLKTSAGTQYF.

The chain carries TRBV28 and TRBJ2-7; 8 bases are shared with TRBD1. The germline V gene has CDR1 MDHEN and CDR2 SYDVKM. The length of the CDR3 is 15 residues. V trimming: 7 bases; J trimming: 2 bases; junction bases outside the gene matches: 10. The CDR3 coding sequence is TGTGCCAGCACCACCCCCGGACAGGGCCCCTACGAGCAGTACTTC. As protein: CASTTPGQGPYEQYF.

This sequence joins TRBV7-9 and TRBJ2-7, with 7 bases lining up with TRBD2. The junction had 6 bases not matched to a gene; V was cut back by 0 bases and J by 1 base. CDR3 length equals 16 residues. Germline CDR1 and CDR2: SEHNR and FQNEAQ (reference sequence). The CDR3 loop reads CASSLARGLESYEQYF. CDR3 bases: TGTGCCAGCAGCTTAGCGAGAGGACTAGAATCCTACGAGCAGTACTTC. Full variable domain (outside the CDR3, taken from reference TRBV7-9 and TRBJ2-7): DTGVSQNPRHKITKRGQNVTFRCDPISEHNRLYWYRQTLGQGPEFLTYFQNEAQLEKSRLLSDRFSAERPKGSFSTLEIQRTEQGDSAMYLCASSLARGLESYEQYFGPGTRLTVT.

The CDR3 DNA sequence: TGTGCCAGCAGCCCGTTCCGCCAAACTGGCACTGAAGCTTTCTTT. It is translated as CASSPFRQTGTEAFF. The V call is TRBV7-9, the J call TRBJ1-1; the D is unclear. Trimming shortened V by 5 bases and J by 4 bases, and 17 bases separated the two germline ends. CDR1 and CDR2 from the germline V gene are SEHNR and FQNEAQ (reference sequence). CDR3 length: 15 residues.

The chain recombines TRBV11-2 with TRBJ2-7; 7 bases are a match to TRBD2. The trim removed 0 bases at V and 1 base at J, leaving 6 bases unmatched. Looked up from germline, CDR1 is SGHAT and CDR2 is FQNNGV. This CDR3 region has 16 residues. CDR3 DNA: TGTGCCAGCAGCTTAGATCTAGCTAGCGGATCCTACGAGCAGTACTTC. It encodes CASSLDLASGSYEQYF.

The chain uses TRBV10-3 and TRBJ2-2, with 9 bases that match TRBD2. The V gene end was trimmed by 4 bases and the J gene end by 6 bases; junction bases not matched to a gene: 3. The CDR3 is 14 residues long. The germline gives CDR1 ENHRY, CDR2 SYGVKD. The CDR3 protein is CAISGREGAGELFF. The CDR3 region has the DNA TGTGCCATCAGTGGGCGGGAGGGAGCCGGGGAGCTGTTTTTT.

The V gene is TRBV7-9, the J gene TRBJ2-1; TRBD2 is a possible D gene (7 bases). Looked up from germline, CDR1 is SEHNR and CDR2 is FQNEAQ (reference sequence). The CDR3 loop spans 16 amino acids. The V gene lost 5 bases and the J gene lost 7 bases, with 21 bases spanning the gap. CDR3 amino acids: CASSPSGGGSENEQFF. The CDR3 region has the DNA TGTGCCAGCAGCCCTAGCGGCGGGGGCTCTGAAAATGAGCAGTTCTTC.